The subject of this entry is one T cell receptor (beta chain). V shed 5 bases, J shed 5 bases, and the junction held 6 bases outside the gene matches. The CDR3 loop spans 15 amino acids. Germline V lookup: CDR1 SGHTA, CDR2 FQGNSA. These data are taken from a study of blood T cell repertoires in COVID-19. About the research overall: Sites in the United States, Italy and Spain provided acute and convalescent COVID-19 samples. In each case, the material was cDNA or gDNA derived from T cells, B-cell-depleted T cells, or PBMCs.

In the study's own analysis: Using reference gene primer amplification, nucleated cell counts were estimated. The data were produced by immunoSEQ multiplex PCR, yet TCRdb's version contains in-frame clones alone and is incomplete. V, J and clone size reflect that table, while D and trimming were determined from the DNA. This table holds 250,000 to 350,000 clones, roughly 89% found once. The sequence was obtained from a woman in her thirties or forties who had recovered from COVID-19. Specimen: peripheral blood. The rearrangement links TRBV7-2 to TRBJ2-1, with 10 positions matching TRBD2. CDR3 sequence: CASSIATSGDNEQFF. CDR3 in DNA: TGTGCCAGCAGCATTGCAACTAGCGGGGACAATGAGCAGTTCTTC.